These 7 T cell receptor beta chains were sequenced from one sample in a study of neurological immune-mediated disorders. TCRdb passed the 5' RACE reads through MiXCR, listing each CDR3 protein once. There are around 28,000 distinct CDR3 sequences in the sample; less than 8.5% occur only once, and approximately 9.6% lies in the top ten. Material for sequencing was PBMCs. Every receptor here comes from a woman aged 45-65 years in good health.

Many counts were recorded for this clonotype. The genes are TRBV5-6 and TRBJ2-1, with TRBD1 matching 7 bases. This CDR3 has 16 residues. The V gene's germline CDR1 is SGHDT and CDR2 YYEEEE. V shed 2 bases, J shed 1 base, and the junction held 6 bases outside the gene matches. CDR3 nucleotide sequence: TGTGCCAGCAGCTTCCGACAGGGAATATCCTACAATGAGCAGTTCTTC. Amino acid sequence: CASSFRQGISYNEQFF.

This rearrangement joins TRBV28 to TRBJ2-7; 13 nucleotides align to TRBD2. The V gene's germline CDR1 is MDHEN and CDR2 SYDVKM. This CDR3 region has 16 residues. Germline trimming cut 5 bases from V and 3 bases from J; bases unmatched to any gene: 7. In DNA form, the CDR3 reads TGTGCCAGCAGTAATCTCGGGACTAGCGGGGACTACGAGCAGTACTTC. This sequence encodes CASSNLGTSGDYEQYF. Full variable domain (remainder filled in from reference TRBV28 and TRBJ2-7): DVKVTQSSRYLVKRTGEKVFLECVQDMDHENMFWYRQDPGLGLRLIYFSYDVKMKEKGDIPEGYSVSREKKERFSLILESASTNQTSMYLCASSNLGTSGDYEQYFGPGTRLTVT.

This clonotype showed up many times. V gene TRBV10-3 combines with J gene TRBJ2-3; D remains ambiguous. This CDR3 is built from 11 residues. Germline CDR1 ENHRY, CDR2 SYGVKD. The V end was cut by 4 bases, the J end by 6 bases, with 5 bases between. CDR3 sequence (DNA): TGTGCCATCAGTGTTCGGGATACGCAGTATTTT. Residues: CAISVRDTQYF.

This clonotype was picked up many times. The chain combines TRBV5-5 with TRBJ2-7; D not certain. The ends were cut back, 4 bases at V and 2 bases at J, with 7 bases in the middle. CDR1 SGHKS and CDR2 YYEKEE come from the germline V gene (reference sequence). This CDR3 comprises 12 residues. The CDR3 reads CASSGSTYEQYF. CDR3 sequence (DNA): TGTGCCAGCAGCGGGTCGACCTACGAGCAGTACTTC.

This clonotype was detected many times. The V gene is TRBV20-1, the J gene TRBJ2-2; D uncertain. V lost 0 bases and J 2 bases, leaving 10 bases between the germline ends. This CDR3 region has 15 residues. CDR1 is DFQATT, CDR2 SNEGSKA, per germline (reference sequence). The DNA for the CDR3 is TGCAGTGCTAGAGAACCGTTAAGAAACACCGGGGAGCTGTTTTTT. It is translated as CSAREPLRNTGELFF.

This clonotype was seen at least ten times. This chain joins TRBV6-6 and TRBJ2-1; D unclear. The germline V gene has CDR1 MNHNY and CDR2 SVGAGI (reference sequence). There are 9 residues in the CDR3. V was trimmed by 8 bases and J by 8 bases, leaving 4 bases between them. CDR3: CASRDEQFF. The CDR3 DNA reads TGTGCCAGCCGGGATGAGCAGTTCTTC.

This clonotype has at least ten counts. The rearrangement uses TRBV28 and TRBJ2-2; TRBD1 agrees at 7 bases. Germline V gene lookup returns CDR1 MDHEN and CDR2 SYDVKM. The V and J ends lost 5 bases and 3 bases, in that order; junction bases with no gene match: 6. CDR3 length: 15 amino acids. The CDR3 nucleotides are TGTGCCAGCAGTCCCGGGACAGCCGACACCGGGGAGCTGTTTTTT. Amino acids: CASSPGTADTGELFF.